Each of the 26 T cell receptor beta chains below was sequenced from the same sample in a study of blood T cell repertoires in COVID-19. Libraries were prepared by immunoSEQ multiplex PCR; TCRdb keeps only in-frame clonotypes and omits some of them. The sample has about 130,000 clones; around 90% are singletons. The sequencing sample was made of peripheral blood. These receptors all come from a man between 60 and 75 years old with COVID-19, enrolled during active disease.

A remark on this clone: This sample also contains other DNA sequences that code for the same CDR3. CDR3 sequence: CATSALSNEQFF. CDR3 coding DNA: TGTGCCACCAGTGCCCTCTCCAATGAGCAGTTCTTC. The chain couples TRBV24-1 to TRBJ2-1, with unresolved D. CDR1 is KGHDR and CDR2 is SFDVKD in the germline V gene. The CDR3 loop spans 12 amino acids. V was clipped by 5 bases and J by 6 bases, with 7 bases between them.

The genes are TRBV7-2 and TRBJ1-2; 8 bases fit TRBD1. The CDR3 loop spans 15 amino acids. Looked up from germline, CDR1 is SGHTA and CDR2 is FQGNSA. V shed 2 bases, J shed 5 bases, and the junction held 7 bases outside the gene matches. The CDR3 sequence: CASSLQTGVDYGYTF. In nucleotides, the CDR3 is TGTGCCAGCAGCTTACAGACAGGGGTGGATTATGGCTACACCTTC.

This chain's CDR3 is CAITPARDNSPLHF. The CDR3 bases are TGTGCCATCACCCCGGCGCGGGATAATTCACCCCTCCACTTT. The V call is TRBV10-3, the J call TRBJ1-6; D remains unclear. V was pared by 7 bases and J by 5 bases, with 12 bases between. The CDR3 consists of 14 residues. CDR1 and CDR2 from the germline V gene are ENHRY and SYGVKD.

CDR3 DNA: TGTGCCAGCAGTCCGCAGCGGGACCTTTACAATGAGCAGTTCTTC. It encodes CASSPQRDLYNEQFF. This chain links TRBV27 with TRBJ2-1, with 7 nucleotides matching TRBD2. J lost 4 bases, V lost 5 bases, and 8 bases had no gene match. Germline V gene lookup returns CDR1 MNHEY and CDR2 SMNVEV (reference sequence). The CDR3 loop spans 15 amino acids.

The gene calls are TRBV7-8 and TRBJ2-1; D is perhaps TRBD2 (6 bases). V was pared by 5 bases and J by 5 bases, with 16 bases between. The CDR3 contains 15 residues. In germline, CDR1 is SGHVS, CDR2 FQNEAQ. CDR3 DNA sequence: TGTGCCAGCAGCCCATGGGCAGGGAGGAACAATGAGCAGTTCTTC. This sequence encodes CASSPWAGRNNEQFF.

The genes are TRBV12-5 and TRBJ1-5; D might be TRBD1 (5 bases). This CDR3 has 18 residues. V was clipped by 6 bases and J by 2 bases, with 23 bases between them. CDR1 is LGHNT and CDR2 is FRNRAP in the germline V gene. CDR3 nucleotide sequence: TGTGCTAGTGGGTCCGGGACTGTCGATTTCCGTGGCAATCAGCCCCAGCATTTT. Amino acid sequence: CASGSGTVDFRGNQPQHF.

This chain connects TRBV14 to TRBJ2-7; the D gene is possibly TRBD2 (5 bases). Trimming took off 7 bases at V and 0 bases at J, with 10 bases between the two ends. Germline V CDR1 and CDR2: SGHDN, FVKESK. This CDR3 comprises 13 residues. The DNA for the CDR3 is TGTGCCAGCAACACGGGAAGCTCCTACGAGCAGTACTTC. Protein product: CASNTGSSYEQYF.

V usage is TRBV5-5 and J usage is TRBJ1-1; tentative D call: TRBD1 (6 bases). V was cut by 1 base and J by 7 bases, with 11 bases left in between. Per the germline V gene, CDR1 is SGHKS and CDR2 is YYEKEE (reference sequence). The CDR3 contains 13 residues. The CDR3 region has the DNA TGTGCCAGCAGCTTGTACGGACAGCTTGAAGCTTTCTTT. This translates into CASSLYGQLEAFF.

This chain connects TRBV7-9 to TRBJ1-4; D unclear. The CDR3 totals 15 residues. V lost 2 bases and J 2 bases, leaving 9 bases between the germline ends. Per germline, CDR1 SEHNR and CDR2 FQNEAQ (reference sequence). The CDR3 coding sequence is TGTGCCAGCAGCTTAACGGCGGCCACTAATGAAAAACTGTTTTTT. This encodes CASSLTAATNEKLFF.

V gene TRBV4-3 combines with J gene TRBJ2-3, with D maybe TRBD2 (6 bases). The CDR3 sequence is 17 residues long. Germline V gene data show CDR1 as LGHNA and CDR2 as YSLEER. Trimming removed 0 bases at V and 2 bases at J, with 15 bases between. The CDR3 coding sequence is TGCGCCAGCAGCCAAGACCCATCGGGAGAGCACACAGATACGCAGTATTTT. Translation gives CASSQDPSGEHTDTQYF.

The chain carries TRBV28 and TRBJ2-1; the match to TRBD2 covers 13 bases. There are 17 residues in the CDR3. CDR1 is MDHEN and CDR2 is SYDVKM in the germline V gene. The ends lost 7 bases at V and 1 base at J; junction bases unmatched: 7. The CDR3 nucleotides read TGTGCCAGCACCCCCACTAGCGGGAGGGGTTCCTACAATGAGCAGTTCTTC. Encoded protein: CASTPTSGRGSYNEQFF.

The table lists this clone with a count of one. The J gene is TRBJ2-3, the V gene TRBV5-4; 10 bases align to TRBD2. V gave up 1 base and J gave up 9 bases; unmatched junction bases: 11. The CDR3 runs to 16 residues. The germline V gene has CDR1 SGHNT and CDR2 YYREEE (reference sequence). As DNA, the CDR3 is TGTGCCAGCAGCTTGAGTTCTAGCGGGAGAAGGGAGACGCAGTATTTT. It specifies CASSLSSSGRRETQYF. Complete variable domain (other parts from reference TRBV5-4 and TRBJ2-3): ETGVTQSPTHLIKTRGQQVTLRCSSQSGHNTVSWYQQALGQGPQFIFQYYREEENGRGNFPPRFSGLQFPNYSSELNVNALELDDSALYLCASSLSSSGRRETQYFGPGTRLTVL.

A few counts support this clone. In nucleotides, the CDR3 is TGTGCCAGCAGCGAAAACAGGCCCACCGGGGAGCTGTTTTTT. Translated, it gives CASSENRPTGELFF. V is TRBV9 and J is TRBJ2-2; weak D call: TRBD1 (5 bases). The CDR3 sequence is 14 residues long. Trimming took off 3 bases at V and 4 bases at J, with 10 bases between the two ends. Germline V CDR1 and CDR2: SGDLS, YYNGEE.

This clone has just one count. J is TRBJ1-5 and V is TRBV24-1; 11 positions agree with TRBD1. CDR3 length: 16 amino acids. J gave up 3 bases and V 3 bases, and 3 bases lay outside the gene matches. Germline CDR1 reads KGHDR; CDR2 reads SFDVKD. In nucleotides, the CDR3 is TGTGCCACCAGTGATGGGGGACAGGGGGACAATCAGCCCCAGCATTTT. Its translation is CATSDGGQGDNQPQHF.

This chain joins TRBV21-1 and TRBJ2-7; the D call in the table, TRBD1, was not verified against the DNA. TRBV21-1 is listed as a pseudogene. The length of the CDR3 is 17 residues. Here the CDR3 reads CASSKVGQGRSSYEQYF. CDR3 nucleotide sequence: TGTGCCAGCAGCAAAGTGGGACAGGGGAGGAGCTCCTACGAGCAGTACTTC.

This chain links TRBV11-3 with TRBJ2-7, with TRBD2 matching over 11 bases. CDR1 SGHNT and CDR2 YENEEA come from the germline V gene. The CDR3 is 17 residues long. V gave up 5 bases and J gave up 5 bases; unmatched junction bases: 14. The CDR3 loop is CASSARESTSGTDEQYF. The CDR3 coding sequence is TGTGCCAGCAGCGCCAGAGAATCGACTAGCGGGACCGACGAGCAGTACTTC. Full variable domain (remainder filled in from reference TRBV11-3 and TRBJ2-7): EAGVVQSPRYKIIEKKQPVAFWCNPISGHNTLYWYLQNLGQGPELLIRYENEEAVDDSQLPKDRFSAERLKGVDSTLKIQPAELGDSAVYLCASSARESTSGTDEQYFGPGTRLTVT.

The J gene is TRBJ1-1, the V gene TRBV6-2 or TRBV6-3, with D hard to call. Looked up from germline, CDR1 is MNHEY and CDR2 is SVGEGT. V lost 5 bases to trimming and J lost 0 bases, with 22 bases between them. The CDR3 loop spans 18 amino acids. CDR3 protein: CASSLRHRPYVLNTEAFF. Written as DNA, the CDR3 is TGTGCCAGCAGTCTCCGACATCGCCCCTATGTGCTGAACACTGAAGCTTTCTTT.

The chain combines TRBV9 with TRBJ1-4; no firm D call. CDR1 and CDR2 (germline): SGDLS, YYNGEE. The CDR3 contains 14 residues. Deletions cut 7 bases from V and 7 bases from J, with 17 bases between. The CDR3 sequence is CASGAGGQPEKLFF. In DNA form, the CDR3 reads TGTGCCAGCGGCGCGGGAGGGCAGCCTGAAAAACTGTTTTTT.

The chain combines TRBV19 with TRBJ2-1; TRBD2 agrees at 11 bases. J lost 2 bases, V lost 5 bases, and 5 bases had no gene match. The V gene's germline CDR1 is LNHDA and CDR2 SQIVND (reference sequence). The CDR3 contains 16 residues. Written as DNA, the CDR3 is TGTGCCAGTAGTGCACTAGCGGGAGCAACCTACAATGAGCAGTTCTTC. This sequence encodes CASSALAGATYNEQFF. The variable domain in full, with the rest retrieved from reference TRBV19 and TRBJ2-1, is DGGITQSPKYLFRKEGQNVTLSCEQNLNHDAMYWYRQDPGQGLRLIYYSQIVNDFQKGDIAEGYSVSREKKESFPLTVTSAQKNPTAFYLCASSALAGATYNEQFFGPGTRLTVL.

The chain combines TRBV12-3 or TRBV12-4 with TRBJ2-1; TRBD1 matches 7 bases. V lost 4 bases to trimming and J lost 6 bases; unmatched junction nucleotides: 3. The CDR3 has 13 amino acids. The CDR3: CASSWRQGNEQFF. The DNA of the CDR3 is TGTGCCAGCAGTTGGAGACAGGGCAATGAGCAGTTCTTC.

This clone was counted a few times. This chain joins TRBV3-1 (or the pseudogene TRBV3-2) and TRBJ2-3; weak D call: TRBD1 (5 bases). Per the germline V gene, CDR1 is LGHDT and CDR2 is YNNKEL (reference sequence). The germline V and J ends were trimmed by 4 bases and 6 bases, with 17 bases remaining between them. The CDR3 extends over 15 amino acids. The CDR3 protein is CASSLTRLGRDTQYF. CDR3 nucleotides: TGTGCCAGCAGCCTTACCAGACTGGGGCGGGATACGCAGTATTTT.

This clone was seen a single time. The V call is TRBV7-2, the J call TRBJ2-5; possibly TRBD1 for D (6 bases). Looked up from germline, CDR1 is SGHTA and CDR2 is FQGNSA. Trimming cost V 0 bases and J 5 bases, with 10 bases left between them. The CDR3 sequence is 14 residues long. Written as DNA, the CDR3 is TGTGCCAGCAGCTTAGCTTCGCAGGGGGAGACCCAGTACTTC. Its protein product is CASSLASQGETQYF.

The count of this clone is one. The rearrangement uses TRBV9 and TRBJ2-3, with a tentative D call TRBD2 (6 bases). The CDR3 contains 16 residues. The V end lost 0 bases, the J end lost 5 bases, and 16 bases lay between the germline ends. The germline CDR1 and CDR2 sequences are SGDLS and YYNGEE. The CDR3 bases are TGTGCCAGCAGCGTAGGACGGGGAGGCGGTGGAGATACGCAGTATTTT. Amino acid sequence: CASSVGRGGGGDTQYF. Filled out from reference TRBV9 and TRBJ2-3, the complete variable domain reads DSGVTQTPKHLITATGQRVTLRCSPRSGDLSVYWYQQSLDQGLQFLIQYYNGEERAKGNILERFSAQQFPDLHSELNLSSLELGDSALYFCASSVGRGGGGDTQYFGPGTRLTVL.

The V call is TRBV27, the J call TRBJ2-7; 7 bases agree with TRBD1. With 5 bases clipped from V and 7 bases from J, the junction kept 8 bases outside the gene matches. Per the germline V gene, CDR1 is MNHEY and CDR2 is SMNVEV (reference sequence). The CDR3 runs 13 residues. The CDR3 loop reads CASSPDRVWEQYF. Here the CDR3 DNA reads TGTGCCAGCAGTCCCGACAGGGTGTGGGAGCAGTACTTC.

The rearrangement links TRBV11-2 to TRBJ2-7; no firm D call. The germline V gene encodes CDR1 SGHAT and CDR2 FQNNGV. The CDR3 contains 14 residues. The V gene lost 0 bases and the J gene lost 0 bases, with 6 bases spanning the gap. CDR3 nucleotide sequence: TGTGCCAGCAGCTTAGAGCCAGTCTCCTACGAGCAGTACTTC. It translates to CASSLEPVSYEQYF.

This clone came up a few times. The rearrangement uses TRBV5-1 and TRBJ2-1; D may be TRBD1 (6 bases). This CDR3 is 16 amino acids long. V lost 3 bases and J lost 0, with 13 bases in between. Germline lookup yields CDR1 SGHRS and CDR2 YFSETQ. The CDR3 bases are TGCGCCAGCAGCTCCTTGACAGGCCACTCCTACAATGAGCAGTTCTTC. Translated, it gives CASSSLTGHSYNEQFF.